This record concerns one TCR beta chain sequence. This entry belongs to a study of T cells in Graves' hyperthyroidism and ophthalmopathy. Researchers amplified the TCR beta CDR3 regions from RNA transcripts. First-round RT-PCR of the TCR CDR3 relied on the HTBI primer set. MiXCR was run by TCRdb on the multiplex PCR reads, yielding one entry per CDR3 protein. This table holds 650,000 to 800,000 distinct CDR3 sequences, over 40% found once. This receptor was identified in an adult man with Graves' disease, either hyperthyroidism or ophthalmopathy (not recorded which). The source material was peripheral blood or thyroid tissue (not recorded which).

The CDR3 region has the DNA TGTGCCAGCAGTTTCCTCGGGACTAGCGGCTCCTACGAGCAGTACTTC. Its protein is CASSFLGTSGSYEQYF. The V call is TRBV2, the J call TRBJ2-7; 11 bases are shared with TRBD2. The CDR3 totals 16 residues. With 5 bases clipped from V and 0 bases from J, the junction kept 6 bases outside the gene matches. In germline, CDR1 is SNHLY, CDR2 FYNNEI.